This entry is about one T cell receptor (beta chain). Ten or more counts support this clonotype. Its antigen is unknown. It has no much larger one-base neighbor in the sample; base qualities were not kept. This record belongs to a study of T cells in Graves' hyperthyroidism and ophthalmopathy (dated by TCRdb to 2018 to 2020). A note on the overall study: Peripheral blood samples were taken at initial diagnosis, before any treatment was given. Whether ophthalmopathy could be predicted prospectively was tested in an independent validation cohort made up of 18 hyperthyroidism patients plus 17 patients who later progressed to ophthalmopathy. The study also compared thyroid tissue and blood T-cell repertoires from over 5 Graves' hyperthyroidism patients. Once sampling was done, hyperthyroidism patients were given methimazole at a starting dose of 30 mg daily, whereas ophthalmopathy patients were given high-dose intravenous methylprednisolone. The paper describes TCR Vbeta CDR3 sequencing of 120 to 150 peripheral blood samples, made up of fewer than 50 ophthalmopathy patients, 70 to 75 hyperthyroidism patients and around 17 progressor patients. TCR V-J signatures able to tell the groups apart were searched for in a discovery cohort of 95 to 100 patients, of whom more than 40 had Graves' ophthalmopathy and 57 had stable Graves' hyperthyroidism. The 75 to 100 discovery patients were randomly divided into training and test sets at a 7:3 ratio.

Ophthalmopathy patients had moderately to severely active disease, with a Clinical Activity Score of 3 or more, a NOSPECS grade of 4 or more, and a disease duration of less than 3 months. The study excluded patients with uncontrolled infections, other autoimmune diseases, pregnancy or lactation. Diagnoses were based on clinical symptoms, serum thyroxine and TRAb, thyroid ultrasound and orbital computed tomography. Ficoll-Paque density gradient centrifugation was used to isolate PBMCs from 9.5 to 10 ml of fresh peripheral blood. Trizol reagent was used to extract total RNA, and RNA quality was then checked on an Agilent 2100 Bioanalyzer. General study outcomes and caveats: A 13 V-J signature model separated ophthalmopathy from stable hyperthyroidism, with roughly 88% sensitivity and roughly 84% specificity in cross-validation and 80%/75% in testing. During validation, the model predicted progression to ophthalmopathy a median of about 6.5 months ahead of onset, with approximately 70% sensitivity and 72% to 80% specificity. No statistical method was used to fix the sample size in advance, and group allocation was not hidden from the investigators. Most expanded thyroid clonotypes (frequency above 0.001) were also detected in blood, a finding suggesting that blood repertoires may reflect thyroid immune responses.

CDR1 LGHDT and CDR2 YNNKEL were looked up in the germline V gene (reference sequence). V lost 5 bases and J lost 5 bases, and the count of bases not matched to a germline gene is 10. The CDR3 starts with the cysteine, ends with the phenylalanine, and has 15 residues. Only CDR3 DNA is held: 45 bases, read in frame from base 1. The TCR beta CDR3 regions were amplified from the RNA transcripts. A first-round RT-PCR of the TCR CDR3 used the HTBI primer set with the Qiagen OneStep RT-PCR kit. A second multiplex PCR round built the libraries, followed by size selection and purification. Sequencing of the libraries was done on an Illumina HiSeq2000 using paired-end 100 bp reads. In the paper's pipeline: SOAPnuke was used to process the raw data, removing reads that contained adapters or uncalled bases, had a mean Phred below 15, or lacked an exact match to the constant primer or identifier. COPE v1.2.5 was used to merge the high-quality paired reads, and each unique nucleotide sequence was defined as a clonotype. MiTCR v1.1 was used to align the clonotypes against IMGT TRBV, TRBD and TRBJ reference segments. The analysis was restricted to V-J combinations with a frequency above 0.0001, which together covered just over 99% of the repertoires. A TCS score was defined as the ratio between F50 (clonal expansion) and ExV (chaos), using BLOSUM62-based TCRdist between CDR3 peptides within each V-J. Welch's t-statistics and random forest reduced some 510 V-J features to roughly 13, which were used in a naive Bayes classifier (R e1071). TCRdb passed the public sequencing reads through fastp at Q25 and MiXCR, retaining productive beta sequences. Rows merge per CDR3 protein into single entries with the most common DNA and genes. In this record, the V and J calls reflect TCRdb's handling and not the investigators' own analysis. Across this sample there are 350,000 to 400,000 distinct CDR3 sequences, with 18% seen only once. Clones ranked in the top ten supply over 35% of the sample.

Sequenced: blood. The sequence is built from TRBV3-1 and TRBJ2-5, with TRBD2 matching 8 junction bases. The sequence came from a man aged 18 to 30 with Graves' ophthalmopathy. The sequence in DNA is TGTGCCAGCAGCTTTTCCGGGGGGGCGGGGGAGACCCAGTACTTC. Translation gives CASSFSGGAGETQYF.